Listed below are T cell receptor beta chains from one sample, sequenced in a study of shared clonotypes between healthy human individuals. Sequenced by immunoSEQ multiplex PCR; TCRdb stores in-frame clones only, minus some. The top ten hold roughly 13% of the sample, which has around 500,000 clones, about 79% seen once. Sequenced sample: PBMCs. The origin of the receptors is a woman aged 40-49 years in good health. Some clones in this sample may be carry-over from other donors' samples. CDR3s include the opening cysteine and the closing phenylalanine or tryptophan. A D gene is named only where the DNA matches it firmly. Clone sizes are given selectively: once, few, many, or a class where the clone is expanded.

j_gene: TRBJ2-1
abundance: few
d_gene: .
v_gene: TRBV2
CDR3aa: CASSEGEATEQFF
CDR3nt: TGTGCCAGCAGTGAAGGGGAAGCAACCGAGCAGTTCTTC

j_gene: TRBJ1-5
abundance: .
d_gene: .
v_gene: TRBV28
CDR3aa: CASSSGRPQHF
CDR3nt: TGTGCCAGCAGTTCCGGGCGGCCCCAGCATTTT

j_gene: TRBJ1-2
abundance: .
d_gene: .
v_gene: TRBV15
CDR3aa: CATSRGAGDGYTF
CDR3nt: TGTGCCACCAGCAGAGGTGCGGGGGATGGCTACACCTTC

j_gene: TRBJ2-5
abundance: .
d_gene: .
v_gene: TRBV2
CDR3aa: CASSRQEETQYF
CDR3nt: TGTGCCAGCAGTCGACAGGAAGAGACCCAGTACTTC

j_gene: TRBJ2-3
abundance: .
d_gene: TRBD1
v_gene: TRBV5-6
CDR3aa: CASSAGTGGNTQYF
CDR3nt: TGTGCCAGCAGCGCCGGGACAGGGGGAAATACGCAGTATTTT

j_gene: TRBJ2-3
abundance: many
d_gene: TRBD1
v_gene: TRBV7-8
CDR3aa: CASSSSRDREQYF
CDR3nt: TGTGCCAGCAGCTCGAGCCGGGACAGGGAACAGTATTTT

j_gene: TRBJ2-3
abundance: .
d_gene: .
v_gene: TRBV29-1
CDR3aa: CSVEVLARTDTQYF
CDR3nt: TGCAGCGTTGAAGTACTAGCTAGGACAGATACGCAGTATTTT

j_gene: TRBJ2-7
abundance: .
d_gene: .
v_gene: TRBV7-6
CDR3aa: CASSLALFGEGALDEQYF
CDR3nt: TGTGCCAGCAGCTTAGCGCTTTTCGGGGAAGGGGCCTTAGACGAGCAGTACTTC

j_gene: TRBJ2-2
abundance: .
d_gene: TRBD2
v_gene: TRBV14
CDR3aa: CASSQTSGSTGELFF
CDR3nt: TGTGCCAGCAGCCAGACTAGCGGGAGCACCGGGGAGCTGTTTTTT

j_gene: TRBJ1-1
abundance: many
d_gene: .
v_gene: TRBV10-3
CDR3aa: CAISGYRNTEAFF
CDR3nt: TGTGCCATCAGTGGGTACAGGAACACTGAAGCTTTCTTT

j_gene: TRBJ1-1
abundance: .
d_gene: .
v_gene: TRBV30
CDR3aa: CAWSGAVLNTEAFF
CDR3nt: TGTGCCTGGAGTGGGGCCGTACTGAACACTGAAGCTTTCTTT

j_gene: TRBJ2-1
abundance: .
d_gene: .
v_gene: TRBV27
CDR3aa: CASSRDRNNNEQFF
CDR3nt: TGTGCCAGCAGCCGGGACCGAAACAACAATGAGCAGTTCTTC

j_gene: TRBJ1-2
abundance: .
d_gene: TRBD1
v_gene: TRBV28
CDR3aa: CASNDARQGYGYTF
CDR3nt: TGTGCCAGCAACGACGCTAGACAGGGTTATGGCTACACCTTC

j_gene: TRBJ2-1
abundance: .
d_gene: .
v_gene: TRBV18
CDR3aa: CASSPGHRSSYNEQFF
CDR3nt: TGTGCCAGCTCACCTGGACACCGGAGCTCCTACAATGAGCAGTTCTTC

j_gene: TRBJ2-5
abundance: .
d_gene: TRBD1
v_gene: TRBV29-1
CDR3aa: CSVHRDSLQETQYF
CDR3nt: TGCAGCGTACACAGGGACAGCCTCCAAGAGACCCAGTACTTC

j_gene: TRBJ2-4
abundance: many
d_gene: TRBD1
v_gene: TRBV28
CDR3aa: CASSPPGQGKNIQYF
CDR3nt: TGTGCCAGCAGCCCACCGGGACAGGGAAAAAACATTCAGTACTTC

j_gene: TRBJ2-2
abundance: .
d_gene: .
v_gene: TRBV5-1
CDR3aa: CASSTGGPTGELFF
CDR3nt: TGCGCCAGCAGCACCGGAGGGCCCACCGGGGAGCTGTTTTTT

j_gene: TRBJ2-1
abundance: .
d_gene: TRBD1
v_gene: TRBV30
CDR3aa: CAWIATGVNEQFF
CDR3nt: TGTGCCTGGATCGCTACAGGGGTTAATGAGCAGTTCTTC

j_gene: TRBJ2-1
abundance: .
d_gene: TRBD1
v_gene: TRBV29-1
CDR3aa: CSVGGGPNEQFF
CDR3nt: TGCAGCGTTGGAGGGGGCCCGAATGAGCAGTTCTTC

j_gene: TRBJ1-1
abundance: .
d_gene: .
v_gene: TRBV7-9
CDR3aa: CASSLQGNTEAFF
CDR3nt: TGTGCCAGCAGCTTACAGGGGAACACTGAAGCTTTCTTT

j_gene: TRBJ1-6
abundance: .
d_gene: .
v_gene: TRBV30
CDR3aa: CAWSTDNSYNSPLHF
CDR3nt: TGTGCCTGGAGTACGGACAACTCCTATAATTCACCCCTCCACTTT

j_gene: TRBJ2-5
abundance: .
d_gene: .
v_gene: TRBV9
CDR3aa: CASSVAHPGTQYF
CDR3nt: TGTGCCAGCAGCGTAGCCCATCCAGGGACCCAGTACTTC

j_gene: TRBJ2-7
abundance: .
d_gene: TRBD2
v_gene: TRBV27
CDR3aa: CASSLFEGGVSTQYF
CDR3nt: TGTGCCAGCAGTTTATTCGAGGGAGGGGTTTCTACGCAGTACTTC

j_gene: TRBJ2-1
abundance: once
d_gene: .
v_gene: TRBV5-1
CDR3aa: CASSSSSSYNEQFF
CDR3nt: TGCGCCAGCAGCTCTTCTAGTTCCTACAATGAGCAGTTCTTC

j_gene: TRBJ1-4
abundance: .
d_gene: TRBD1
v_gene: TRBV7-2
CDR3aa: CASSSRQGGEKLFF
CDR3nt: TGTGCCAGCAGCTCCCGACAGGGAGGAGAAAAACTGTTTTTT

j_gene: TRBJ1-5
abundance: .
d_gene: .
v_gene: TRBV6-1
CDR3aa: CASTRGSNQPQHF
CDR3nt: TGTGCCAGCACACGGGGGTCTAATCAGCCCCAGCATTTT

j_gene: TRBJ1-3
abundance: .
d_gene: TRBD1
v_gene: TRBV28
CDR3aa: CASSLPQGASGNTIYF
CDR3nt: TGTGCCAGCAGTTTACCCCAGGGGGCGTCTGGAAACACCATATATTTT

j_gene: TRBJ2-5
abundance: few
d_gene: .
v_gene: TRBV18
CDR3aa: CASSPRTVQETQYF
CDR3nt: TGTGCCAGCTCACCCCGAACAGTCCAAGAGACCCAGTACTTC

j_gene: TRBJ1-3
abundance: .
d_gene: TRBD1
v_gene: TRBV18
CDR3aa: CASSPTGTGSGNTIYF
CDR3nt: TGTGCCAGCTCACCAACTGGGACAGGTTCTGGAAACACCATATATTTT

j_gene: TRBJ1-4
abundance: .
d_gene: TRBD1
v_gene: TRBV30
CDR3aa: CAWDRGIVPTNEKLFF
CDR3nt: TGTGCCTGGGACAGGGGGATAGTTCCAACTAATGAAAAACTGTTTTTT

j_gene: TRBJ1-1
abundance: .
d_gene: .
v_gene: TRBV7-3
CDR3aa: CASSYDRNTEAFF
CDR3nt: TGTGCCAGCAGCTACGACAGAAACACTGAAGCTTTCTTT

j_gene: TRBJ2-1
abundance: .
d_gene: .
v_gene: TRBV25-1
CDR3aa: CASSEFREIPNEQFF
CDR3nt: TGTGCCAGCAGTGAATTCAGGGAGATACCCAATGAGCAGTTCTTC

j_gene: TRBJ2-5
abundance: .
d_gene: .
v_gene: TRBV18
CDR3aa: CASSPTLQETQYF
CDR3nt: TGTGCCAGCTCACCAACCCTACAAGAGACCCAGTACTTC

j_gene: TRBJ2-2
abundance: .
d_gene: .
v_gene: TRBV27
CDR3aa: CASSIREGGELFF
CDR3nt: TGTGCCAGCAGTATACGCGAGGGCGGGGAGCTGTTTTTT

j_gene: TRBJ2-7
abundance: .
d_gene: TRBD1
v_gene: TRBV5-1
CDR3aa: CASSLGIGDSTTYEQYF
CDR3nt: TGCGCCAGCAGCTTGGGAATTGGGGACAGCACTACCTACGAGCAGTACTTC

j_gene: TRBJ2-5
abundance: .
d_gene: TRBD1
v_gene: TRBV7-2
CDR3aa: CASSPRTGRQETQYF
CDR3nt: TGTGCCAGCAGTCCCCGGACAGGGAGACAAGAGACCCAGTACTTC

j_gene: TRBJ2-5
abundance: .
d_gene: .
v_gene: TRBV5-1
CDR3aa: CASSLGQIQETQYF
CDR3nt: TGCGCCAGCAGCTTGGGCCAGATCCAAGAGACCCAGTACTTC

j_gene: TRBJ1-1
abundance: .
d_gene: .
v_gene: TRBV28
CDR3aa: CASSPPTGTVGDTEAFF
CDR3nt: TGTGCCAGCAGTCCCCCGACCGGGACGGTTGGGGACACTGAAGCTTTCTTT

j_gene: TRBJ1-1
abundance: .
d_gene: TRBD1
v_gene: TRBV10-3
CDR3aa: CAISQGEGTEAFF
CDR3nt: TGTGCCATCAGTCAGGGGGAGGGCACTGAAGCTTTCTTT

j_gene: TRBJ2-7
abundance: .
d_gene: .
v_gene: TRBV2
CDR3aa: CASSSWGRRGEQYF
CDR3nt: TGTGCCAGCAGTTCCTGGGGACGTCGGGGCGAGCAGTACTTC

j_gene: TRBJ2-7
abundance: .
d_gene: .
v_gene: TRBV28
CDR3aa: CASSGRRQGNFYEQYF
CDR3nt: TGTGCCAGCAGTGGGAGACGGCAGGGTAATTTCTACGAGCAGTACTTC

j_gene: TRBJ2-2
abundance: .
d_gene: .
v_gene: TRBV6-1
CDR3aa: CASTAYTGELFF
CDR3nt: TGTGCCAGCACAGCTTACACCGGGGAGCTGTTTTTT

j_gene: TRBJ1-2
abundance: .
d_gene: .
v_gene: TRBV5-4
CDR3aa: CASSLDRFPSGGYTF
CDR3nt: TGTGCCAGCAGCTTGGACCGATTCCCCAGTGGTGGCTACACCTTC

j_gene: TRBJ2-7
abundance: .
d_gene: TRBD1
v_gene: TRBV28
CDR3aa: CASSSSGTGIHYEQYF
CDR3nt: TGTGCCAGCAGTTCCTCCGGGACAGGTATACACTACGAGCAGTACTTC

j_gene: TRBJ2-1
abundance: .
d_gene: .
v_gene: TRBV2
CDR3aa: CASSLGQGSYNEQFF
CDR3nt: TGTGCCAGCTCCCTAGGGCAGGGATCCTACAATGAGCAGTTCTTC

j_gene: TRBJ2-3
abundance: .
d_gene: TRBD2
v_gene: TRBV6-1
CDR3aa: CASSEGGSPTDTQYF
CDR3nt: TGTGCCAGCAGTGAGGGCGGGAGCCCCACAGATACGCAGTATTTT